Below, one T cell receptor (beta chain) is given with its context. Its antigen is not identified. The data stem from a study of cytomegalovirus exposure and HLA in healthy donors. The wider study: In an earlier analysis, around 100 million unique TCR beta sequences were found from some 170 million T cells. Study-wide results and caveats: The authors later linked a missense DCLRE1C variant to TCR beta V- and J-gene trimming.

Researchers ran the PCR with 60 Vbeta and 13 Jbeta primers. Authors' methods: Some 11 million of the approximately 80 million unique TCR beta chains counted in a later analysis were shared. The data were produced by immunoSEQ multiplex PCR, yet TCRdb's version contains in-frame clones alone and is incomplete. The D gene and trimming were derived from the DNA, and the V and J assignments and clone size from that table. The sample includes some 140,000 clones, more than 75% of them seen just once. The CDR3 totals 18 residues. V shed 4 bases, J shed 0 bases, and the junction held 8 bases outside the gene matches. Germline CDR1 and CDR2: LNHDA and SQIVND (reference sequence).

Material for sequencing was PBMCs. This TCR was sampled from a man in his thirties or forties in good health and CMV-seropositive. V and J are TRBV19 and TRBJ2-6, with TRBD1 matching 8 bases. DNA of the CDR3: TGTGCCAGTAGTAAACAGGGGGACTCCCCCTCTGGGGCCAACGTCCTGACTTTC. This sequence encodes CASSKQGDSPSGANVLTF.